This TCR beta chain appears in the sequencing data of a study of blood T cell repertoires in COVID-19. Turning to the study itself: From the United States, Italy and Spain came samples of acute and convalescent COVID-19. Nucleic acid was either cDNA or gDNA, and it came from T cells, B-cell-depleted T cells, or PBMCs.

The CDR3 extends over 14 amino acids. The V gene lost 5 bases and the J gene lost 0 bases, with 11 bases spanning the gap. Germline-derived CDR1 and CDR2 are SGHTA and FQGNSA. Measured with immunoSEQ multiplex PCR; TCRdb has only the in-frame clones, and not every one. The profile shows about 200,000 clones, 80% to 90% of them singletons. The sequenced sample was peripheral blood. The receptor was derived from a human donor in a cohort sampled during active COVID-19. The chain recombines TRBV7-2 with TRBJ2-7; a weak D match, TRBD1 (6 bases). CDR3 nucleotide sequence: TGTGCCAGCAGCCGCGACAGGAGCTCCTACGAGCAGTACTTC. This codes for CASSRDRSSYEQYF. Full variable domain (rest looked up from reference TRBV7-2 and TRBJ2-7): GAGVSQSPSNKVTEKGKDVELRCDPISGHTALYWYRQSLGQGLEFLIYFQGNSAPDKSGLPSDRFSAERTGGSVSTLTIQRTQQEDSAVYLCASSRDRSSYEQYFGPGTRLTVT.